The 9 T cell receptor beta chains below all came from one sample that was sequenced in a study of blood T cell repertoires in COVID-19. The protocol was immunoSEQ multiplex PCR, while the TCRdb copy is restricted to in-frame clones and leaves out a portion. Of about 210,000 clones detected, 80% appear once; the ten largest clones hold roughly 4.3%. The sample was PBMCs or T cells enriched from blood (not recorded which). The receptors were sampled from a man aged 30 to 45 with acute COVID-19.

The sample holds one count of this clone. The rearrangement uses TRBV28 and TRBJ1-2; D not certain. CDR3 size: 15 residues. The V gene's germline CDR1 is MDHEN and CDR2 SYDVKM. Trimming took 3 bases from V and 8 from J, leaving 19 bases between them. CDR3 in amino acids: CASSFSSPGGEGYTF. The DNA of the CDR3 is TGTGCCAGCAGTTTCTCTTCGCCCGGCGGAGAGGGCTACACCTTC.

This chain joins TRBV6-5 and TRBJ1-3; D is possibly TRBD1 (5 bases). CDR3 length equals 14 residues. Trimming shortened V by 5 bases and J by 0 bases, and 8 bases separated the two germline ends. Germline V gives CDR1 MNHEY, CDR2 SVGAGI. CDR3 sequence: CASSTGSSGNTIYF. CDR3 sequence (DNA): TGTGCCAGCAGTACAGGCAGCTCTGGAAACACCATATATTTT.

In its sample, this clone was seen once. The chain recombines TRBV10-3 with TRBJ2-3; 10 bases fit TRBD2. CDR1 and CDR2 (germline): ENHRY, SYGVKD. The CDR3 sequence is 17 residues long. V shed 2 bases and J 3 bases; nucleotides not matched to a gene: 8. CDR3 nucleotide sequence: TGTGCCATCAGTGAGGCCACTAGCGGGGAAGCAACAGATACGCAGTATTTT. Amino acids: CAISEATSGEATDTQYF.

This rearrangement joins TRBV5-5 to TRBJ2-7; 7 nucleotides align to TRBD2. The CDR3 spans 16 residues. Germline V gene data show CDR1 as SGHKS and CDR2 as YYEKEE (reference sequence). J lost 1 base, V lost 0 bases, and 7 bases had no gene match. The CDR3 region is CASSLGLAALSYEQYF. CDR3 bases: TGTGCCAGCAGCTTGGGTCTAGCGGCCTTATCCTACGAGCAGTACTTC.

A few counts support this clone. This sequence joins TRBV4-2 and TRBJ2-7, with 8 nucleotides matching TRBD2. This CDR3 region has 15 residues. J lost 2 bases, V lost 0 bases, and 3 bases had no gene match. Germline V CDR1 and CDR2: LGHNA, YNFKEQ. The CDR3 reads CASSQDGGGPYEQYF. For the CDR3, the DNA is TGTGCCAGCAGCCAAGACGGGGGGGGCCCCTACGAGCAGTACTTC.

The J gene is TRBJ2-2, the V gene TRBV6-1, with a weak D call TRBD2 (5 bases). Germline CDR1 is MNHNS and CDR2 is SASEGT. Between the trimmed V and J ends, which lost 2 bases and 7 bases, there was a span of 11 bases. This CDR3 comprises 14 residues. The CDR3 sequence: CASSEYTAGGELFF. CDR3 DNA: TGTGCCAGCAGTGAATATACGGCGGGCGGGGAGCTGTTTTTT.

CDR3: CSVDEGPSGNTIYF. For the CDR3, the DNA is TGCAGCGTTGATGAGGGCCCCTCTGGAAACACCATATATTTT. This chain uses TRBV29-1 with TRBJ1-3, with D hard to call. From germline, CDR1 is SQVTM and CDR2 ANQGSEA. The CDR3 length is 14 residues. V was clipped by 3 bases and J by 0 bases, with 9 bases between them.

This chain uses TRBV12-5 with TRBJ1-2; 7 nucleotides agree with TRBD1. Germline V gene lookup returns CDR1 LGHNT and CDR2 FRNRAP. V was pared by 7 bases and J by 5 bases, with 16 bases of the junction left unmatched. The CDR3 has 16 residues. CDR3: CASAPRGTEEGYGYTF. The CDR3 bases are TGTGCTAGTGCCCCCCGGGGGACAGAAGAGGGATATGGCTACACCTTC.

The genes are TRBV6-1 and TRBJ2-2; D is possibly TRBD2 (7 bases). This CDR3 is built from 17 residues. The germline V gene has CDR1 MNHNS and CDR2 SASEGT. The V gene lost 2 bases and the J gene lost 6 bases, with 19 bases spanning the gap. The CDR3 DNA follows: TGTGCCAGCAGTGAAATCGAATGGGGGGGCTTCTCCGGGGAGCTGTTTTTT. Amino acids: CASSEIEWGGFSGELFF.